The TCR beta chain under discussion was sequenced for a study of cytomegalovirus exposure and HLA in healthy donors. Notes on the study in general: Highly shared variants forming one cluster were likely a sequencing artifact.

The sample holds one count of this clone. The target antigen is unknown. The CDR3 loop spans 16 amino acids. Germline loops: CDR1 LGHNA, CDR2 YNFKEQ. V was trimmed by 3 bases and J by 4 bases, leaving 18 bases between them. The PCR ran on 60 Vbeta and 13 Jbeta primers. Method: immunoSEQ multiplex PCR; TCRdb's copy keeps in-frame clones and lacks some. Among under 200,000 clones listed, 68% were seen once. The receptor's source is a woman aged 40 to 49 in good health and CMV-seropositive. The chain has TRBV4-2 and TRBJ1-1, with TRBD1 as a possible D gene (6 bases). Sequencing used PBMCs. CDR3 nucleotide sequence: TGTGCCAGCAGCCAGGGGGCGGGGGGCGCGTTCACTGAAGCTTTCTTT. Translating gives CASSQGAGGAFTEAFF.